Below are 17 T cell receptor beta chains sequenced from a single sample in a study of low-dose radiotherapy and immunotherapy resistance in tumors. Gene-specific TRAV and TRBV primers were used for first-strand cDNA, covering alpha and beta chains. TCRs were amplified for approximately 21 PCR cycles with a constant-region primer and V-primer adapter. Each CDR3 protein is one row after TCRdb ran MiXCR on the reads. The repertoire consists of under 35,000 distinct CDR3 sequences, with less than 65% occurring once and the leading ten covering approximately 5.9%. Regarding time point: after trial treatment. Treatment specified: LDRT plus nivolumab, ipilimumab, low-dose cyclophosphamide and aspirin (RACIN trial). Sample: PBMCs, taken after low-dose radiotherapy plus immunotherapy. Source of these receptors: a male donor with gallbladder cancer.

The chain uses TRBV6-1 and TRBJ2-1, with D uncertain. Trimming removed 2 bases at V and 10 bases at J, with 21 bases between. CDR1 MNHNS and CDR2 SASEGT come from the germline V gene. CDR3 length: 16 amino acids. The CDR3 region is CASSERLRGLGVEQFF. CDR3 sequence (DNA): TGTGCCAGCAGTGAAAGGCTGCGAGGTCTCGGTGTGGAGCAGTTCTTC.

The chain combines TRBV7-9 with TRBJ2-7; TRBD1 matches at 8 bases. The CDR3 runs 15 residues. The ends lost 5 bases at V and 0 bases at J; junction bases unmatched: 6. Germline-derived CDR1 and CDR2 are SEHNR and FQNEAQ (reference sequence). As DNA, the CDR3 is TGTGCCAGCAGCCCCCGGGACAGGAGCTCCTACGAGCAGTACTTC. Translated, it gives CASSPRDRSSYEQYF.

This clonotype was recorded at least ten times. The chain combines TRBV4-1 with TRBJ2-7, with 12 bases that match TRBD1. The CDR3 consists of 17 residues. Germline values: CDR1 MGHRA, CDR2 YSYEKL. Trimming removed 6 bases from V and 6 bases from J; junction bases left unmatched: 15. The CDR3 DNA reads TGCGCCAGCAGACCAAGCCTACCCGGGACAGGGGGCTTCGAGCAGTACTTC. Residues: CASRPSLPGTGGFEQYF.

This clonotype qualifies as medium-sized. The chain uses TRBV12-3 or TRBV12-4 and TRBJ1-6, with 7 bases that match TRBD1. With V trimmed by 8 bases and J by 5 bases, 3 bases remained unmatched. The CDR3 contains 13 residues. Here the CDR3 reads CASGTADNSPLHF. CDR3 in DNA: TGTGCCAGCGGGACAGCTGATAATTCACCCCTCCACTTT.

This chain joins TRBV28 and TRBJ2-2; either TRBD1 or TRBD2 may supply D (7 bases each). The CDR3 is made up of 15 amino acids. V was shortened by 3 bases and J by 4 bases, with 12 bases between the two germline ends. Germline V gene lookup returns CDR1 MDHEN and CDR2 SYDVKM. CDR3 residues: CASSFQGGSTGELFF. CDR3 DNA sequence: TGTGCCAGCAGTTTCCAGGGGGGGAGCACCGGGGAGCTGTTTTTT.

Only a few counts were recorded for this clonotype. The V gene is TRBV3-1, the J gene TRBJ2-5; unclear D gene. CDR1 and CDR2 from the germline V gene are LGHDT and YNNKEL (reference sequence). The CDR3 contains 14 residues. Trimming stripped 4 bases from V and 1 base from J, with 10 bases between. CDR3 sequence reads: CASSPYTTQETQYF. As DNA, the CDR3 is TGTGCCAGCAGCCCCTATACCACCCAAGAGACCCAGTACTTC.

The chain links TRBV28 to TRBJ1-3; D is ambiguous. V was shortened by 3 bases and J by 0 bases, with 9 bases between the two germline ends. The CDR3 loop spans 15 amino acids. The germline gives CDR1 MDHEN, CDR2 SYDVKM. The CDR3 is CASSFPSGSGNTIYF. In DNA form, the CDR3 reads TGTGCCAGCAGTTTCCCCTCTGGCTCTGGAAACACCATATATTTT.

This chain uses TRBV3-1 with TRBJ2-1, with D perhaps matching TRBD1 (6 bases). Germline assignment: CDR1 LGHDT and CDR2 YNNKEL (reference sequence). The CDR3 is 15 residues long. Trimming pared 2 bases from V and 7 bases from J, leaving 15 bases between. CDR3 sequence: CASSQSSTGSNEQFF. Written as DNA, the CDR3 is TGTGCCAGCAGCCAATCATCTACAGGGTCGAATGAGCAGTTCTTC.

V gene TRBV28 combines with J gene TRBJ1-5; 8 bases are a match to TRBD1. Germline V gene data show CDR1 as MDHEN and CDR2 as SYDVKM. The CDR3 extends over 15 amino acids. J gave up 2 bases and V 6 bases, and 6 bases lay outside the gene matches. The DNA for the CDR3 is TGTGCCAGCAGGAGACAGGGGTTCGGCAATCAGCCCCAGCATTTT. Translation: CASRRQGFGNQPQHF.

This clonotype appeared many times. The rearrangement uses TRBV12-3 or TRBV12-4 and TRBJ1-2, with D possibly matching TRBD1 (5 bases). Trimming removed 5 bases at V and 9 bases at J, with 16 bases between. The CDR3 length is 13 residues. CDR3 residues: CASSPAGGLSYTF. DNA of the CDR3: TGTGCCAGCAGTCCCGCGGGGGGTCTGAGCTACACCTTC.

This clonotype is labeled medium-sized. The chain links TRBV29-1 to TRBJ2-6, with 8 bases that match TRBD1. J gave up 4 bases and V 7 bases, and 12 bases lay outside the gene matches. CDR3 length equals 16 residues. Germline-derived CDR1 and CDR2 are SQVTM and ANQGSEA. The CDR3 nucleotides read TGCAGCGGACAGGGGACGTCAGGTTCCGGGGCCAACGTCCTGACTTTC. Its translation is CSGQGTSGSGANVLTF.

This clonotype came up many times. The chain uses TRBV4-1 and TRBJ1-1; no definite D call. There are 15 residues in the CDR3. Germline lookup yields CDR1 MGHRA and CDR2 YSYEKL. Trimming took 2 bases from V and 7 from J, leaving 17 bases between them. The CDR3 nucleotides are TGCGCCAGCAGCCAATCCGACATTACCCAAAATGAAGCTTTCTTT. It encodes CASSQSDITQNEAFF.

This clonotype was counted at least ten times. The chain uses TRBV7-3 and TRBJ2-2; D gene uncertain. CDR1 is SGHTA and CDR2 is FQGTGA in the germline V gene. V lost 2 bases and J 2 bases, leaving 6 bases between the germline ends. The CDR3 runs to 14 residues. The CDR3: CASSLLLNTGELFF. The CDR3 coding sequence is TGTGCCAGCAGCTTACTTCTTAACACCGGGGAGCTGTTTTTT. Complete variable domain (other parts from reference TRBV7-3 and TRBJ2-2): GAGVSQTPSNKVTEKGKYVELRCDPISGHTALYWYRQSLGQGPEFLIYFQGTGAADDSGLPNDRFFAVRPEGSVSTLKIQRTERGDSAVYLCASSLLLNTGELFFGEGSRLTVL.

By frequency in the sample, this clonotype is medium-sized. CDR3 region: CASSHTVLGDEQFF. The CDR3 DNA is TGTGCCAGCAGCCACACCGTTCTAGGGGATGAGCAGTTCTTC. The chain recombines TRBV5-4 with TRBJ2-1; a weak D match, TRBD1 (5 bases). CDR1 and CDR2 from the germline V gene are SGHNT and YYREEE (reference sequence). This CDR3 is 14 amino acids long. Trimming shortened V by 4 bases and J by 8 bases, and 16 bases separated the two germline ends.

This clonotype was seen at least ten times. V gene TRBV12-3 or TRBV12-4 combines with J gene TRBJ2-5, with 8 bases matching TRBD2. This CDR3 is built from 13 residues. The junction had 6 bases not matched to a gene; V was cut back by 7 bases and J by 5 bases. The CDR3 DNA is TGTGCCAGCACCCGGGGGGGCAGTGAGACCCAGTACTTC. It codes for CASTRGGSETQYF.

Details on this clonotype: A far larger clone is off by one base, so a read error is likely. The chain joins TRBV7-3 to TRBJ2-7; D gene ambiguous. CDR3 length equals 13 residues. Per germline, CDR1 SGHTA and CDR2 FQGTGA. Trimming pared 0 bases from V and 7 bases from J, leaving 10 bases between. This CDR3 is CASSLTAYNEQYF. The CDR3 DNA is TGTGCCAGCAGCTTAACGGCCTACAATGAGCAGTACTTC.

There are many counts of this clonotype. The chain is built from TRBV19 and TRBJ2-5; 12 bases are shared with TRBD2. The V segment lost 6 bases and the J segment 5 bases; nucleotides outside the gene matches: 7. The V gene's germline CDR1 is LNHDA and CDR2 SQIVND (reference sequence). This CDR3 has 15 residues. The CDR3 loop reads CASSLTSGSYETQYF. Written as DNA, the CDR3 is TGTGCCAGTAGCCTGACTAGCGGGAGTTATGAGACCCAGTACTTC.